This T cell receptor (beta chain) stems from a study of monozygotic twins with cystic fibrosis (dated by TCRdb to the early 2020s). Study-wide context: Barcoded libraries were prepared from about 3 micrograms of fragmented DNA with about 15 PCR cycles. The cohort comprised ten female and six male twin pairs aged roughly 2.0 to 36.4 years, median roughly 8.7 years, mostly children and adolescents. On the day of blood sampling, twins were ranked among about 1,100 cohort participants for weight-for-height and for FEVPerc (FEV1 disease centile). Data for three of the twin pairs had already been reported earlier in a different context. To assess genetic influence on V and J gene usage, the study compared TCR beta repertoires within and across 16 monozygotic twin pairs with cystic fibrosis. What the study reported, not specific to this receptor: The cohort was small, and the number of shared CDR3s showed no association with age, concordance or disease severity. Simpson clonality tended to be low (median around 0.0095), which suggests a naive-dominated repertoire, although clonality was higher in the most severely affected patients. Monozygotic CF twin pairs shared significantly more nucleotide-identical clonotypes within each pair than unrelated CF individuals shared with one another (P = 0.000026, Mann-Whitney). The greatest similarity to the co-twin was observed for V gene usage in 13 of 16 pairs and for J usage in 8 of 16 pairs, which suggested genetic constraints.

For this clone: Its antigen is not yet known. The sample holds no much larger clone one base away, and base qualities are not on file.

CDR1 and CDR2 were assigned from the germline V gene as SGDLS and YYNGEE. Deletion took 3 bases off V and 11 bases off J, with a span of 14 bases between the germline ends. The CDR3 sequence holds 12 residues, the cysteine and phenylalanine included. Only the CDR3 DNA is retained, 36 bases long and in frame from the first base. Following the manufacturer's instructions, TCR beta CDR3 regions were amplified by multiplex PCR with the immunoSEQ immune profiling system. Sequencing was performed on an Illumina NextSeq system. For the original study's pipeline: Sequence data were processed on the immunoSEQ Analyzer platform, and clonality was calculated as the square root of Simpson's index of productive rearrangements. Similarity in V and J usage was measured by Jensen-Shannon distance, and OLGA was used to compute CDR3 generation probabilities. Shared CDR3 sequences were searched against the immuneACCESS database (August 2020) and VDJdb (December 2020). TCRdb obtained this table from immuneACCESS and retained in-frame rearrangements with V and J assigned. These tables miss some clones; where compared with another copy, unresolved V genes account for less than half of the shortfall, and the remainder is unexplained. That table gives V, J and clone size, and the DNA gave D and trimming. Across this sample there are about 9,600 clones, with roughly 98% seen only once. Jointly, the top ten make up approximately 0.22% of the sample.

The twin pairs came from the European Cystic Fibrosis Twin and Sibling Study Cohort, a cohort that recruited patients from 158 CF clinics across 14 European countries. Zygosity and CFTR genotype were verified in-house, with zygosity tested by multiplex PCR of nine short tandem repeat loci. Each twin gave a peripheral blood sample, and clinical parameters were documented on that same day of blood sampling. Genomic DNA was isolated from peripheral blood cells with phenol/chloroform and kept in TE buffer at 4 degrees C. The sequence was collected from a girl aged 2 to 10 with cystic fibrosis. The sequenced material came from blood. This sequence uses TRBV9 and TRBJ1-2, with no confident D gene call. The DNA sequence is TGTGCCAGCAGCGGGCTCTTTGGCCAATACACCTTC. This gives the protein CASSGLFGQYTF.